The 9 T cell receptor beta chains reported below all come from one sample, sequenced in a study of CD8 T cells in Susac syndrome. It was with random hexamers that roughly 0.45 to 1 ug RNA was reverse transcribed. MiXCR, run by TCRdb on the immunoSEQ multiplex PCR reads, gives a single entry per CDR3 protein. The data hold under 150,000 distinct CDR3 sequences, with 95% observed a single time. The source material was CD4+ T cells from PBMCs. The receptors come from a human donor with Susac syndrome.

Worth noting for this clonotype: At one boundary the junction diverges from the germline segment, which might be a read error. In nucleotides, the CDR3 is TGTGCCAGCAGCCCCAGCAGGGACCAGGAGACCCAGTACTTC. Translating it yields CASSPSRDQETQYF. The rearrangement joins TRBV11-2 to TRBJ2-5; D is perhaps TRBD1 or TRBD2 (5 bases each). CDR1 and CDR2 (germline): SGHAT, FQNNGV. This CDR3 is built from 14 residues. Looking up the rest from reference TRBV11-2 and TRBJ2-5 gives the full variable domain: EAGVAQSPRYKIIEKRQSVAFWCNPISGHATLYWYQQILGQGPKLLIQFQNNGVVDDSQLPKDRFSAERLKGVDSTLKIQPAKLEDSAVYLCASSPSRDQETQYFGPGTRLLVL.

The V call is TRBV29-1, the J call TRBJ1-1; tentative D call: TRBD1 (6 bases). Germline CDR1 is SQVTM and CDR2 is ANQGSEA. The ends were cut back, 6 bases at V and 3 bases at J, with 11 bases in the middle. The CDR3 consists of 12 residues. The CDR3 coding sequence is TGCAGCGTGGGGGGCCTGTACACTGAAGCTTTCTTT. It encodes CSVGGLYTEAFF.

This clonotype was found once. The chain is built from TRBV20-1 and TRBJ2-3; TRBD1 matches at 7 bases. This CDR3 spans 14 amino acids. Losses at the gene ends were 5 bases for V and 2 bases for J; bases not matched to a gene: 7. Germline V gene sequence: CDR1 DFQATT, CDR2 SNEGSKA (reference sequence). The CDR3 here is CSARGGSPTDTQYF. The CDR3, as DNA: TGCAGTGCTCGAGGGGGCAGCCCCACAGATACGCAGTATTTT.

The V call is TRBV3-1, the J call TRBJ2-7; 7 positions match TRBD2. The CDR3 length is 15 residues. Germline lookup yields CDR1 LGHDT and CDR2 YNNKEL (reference sequence). V was pared by 2 bases and J by 6 bases, with 10 bases of the junction left unmatched. The CDR3 region is CASSQLQGAGVEQYF. The CDR3 DNA reads as TGTGCCAGCAGCCAACTCCAGGGCGCGGGAGTCGAGCAGTACTTC.

In nucleotides, the CDR3 is TGTGCCAGCAGACTCCTAGCGGGAGGAGGCGATGAGCAGTTCTTC. Translated: CASRLLAGGGDEQFF. V and J are TRBV12-3 or TRBV12-4 and TRBJ2-1; 11 bases fit TRBD2. This CDR3 has 15 amino acids. After removal of 6 bases from V and 8 bases from J, the junction contained 9 bases not matched to a gene.

CDR3 nucleotide sequence: TGCAGTGGCTCGGGTCGGGAGACCCAGTACTTC. This translates into CSGSGRETQYF. The genes are TRBV20-1 and TRBJ2-5; D unclear. The germline V gene encodes CDR1 DFQATT and CDR2 SNEGSKA (reference sequence). The CDR3 has 11 residues. The germline V and J ends were trimmed by 7 bases and 5 bases, with 11 bases remaining between them.

The chain combines TRBV18 with TRBJ2-7, with 7 nucleotides matching TRBD2. Germline loops: CDR1 KGHSH, CDR2 LQKENI. With V trimmed by 3 bases and J by 1 base, 3 bases remained unmatched. CDR3 size: 14 residues. The CDR3 region is CASSPLAVSYEQYF. The CDR3 bases are TGTGCCAGCTCACCGCTAGCGGTTTCCTACGAGCAGTACTTC.

J is TRBJ2-1 and V is TRBV30; 11 positions match TRBD2. V lost 5 bases to trimming and J lost 3 bases; unmatched junction nucleotides: 6. Germline CDR1 and CDR2: GTSNPN and SVGIG (reference sequence). CDR3 length: 15 residues. CDR3 coding DNA: TGTGCCTGGGTGGCTAGCGGGAGGATCTACAATGAGCAGTTCTTC. Its translation: CAWVASGRIYNEQFF.

The genes are TRBV20-1 and TRBJ1-1; D gene unclear. V was trimmed by 0 bases and J by 1 base, leaving 9 bases between them. Germline assignment: CDR1 DFQATT and CDR2 SNEGSKA (reference sequence). This CDR3 is built from 14 residues. CDR3 bases: TGCAGTGCTAGAGACAGTTCAGGGAACACTGAAGCTTTCTTT. Translation gives CSARDSSGNTEAFF.